One and the same sample provided the 25 T cell receptor beta chains below, sequenced in a study of T cell changes during pregnancy in multiple sclerosis. Sequenced by immunoSEQ multiplex PCR; TCRdb stores in-frame clones only, minus some. The sample yields about 53,000 clones, more than 90% seen once. The sequenced sample was CD8+ T cells from peripheral blood mononuclear cells, obtained before pregnancy. Every receptor here comes from a female donor with multiple sclerosis, enrolled in a pregnancy study.

The J gene is TRBJ2-7, the V gene TRBV7-9; TRBD1 agrees at 8 bases. In germline, CDR1 is SEHNR, CDR2 FQNEAQ (reference sequence). The V and J ends lost 5 bases and 4 bases, in that order; junction bases with no gene match: 4. This CDR3 spans 13 amino acids. CDR3 DNA sequence: TGTGCCAGCAGCCGGACAGGGCGTTACGAGCAGTACTTC. The encoded protein is CASSRTGRYEQYF.

CDR3 residues: CASSVDDRVTDTQYF. The CDR3 DNA reads TGTGCCAGCAGCGTAGATGACAGGGTCACAGATACGCAGTATTTT. The rearrangement joins TRBV9 to TRBJ2-3, with 7 positions matching TRBD1. CDR1 is SGDLS and CDR2 is YYNGEE in the germline V gene. J lost 2 bases, V lost 0 bases, and 3 bases had no gene match. There are 15 residues in the CDR3.

In its sample, this clone was seen once. The genes are TRBV2 and TRBJ2-1, with D possibly TRBD2 on 6 matching bases. CDR3 size: 15 residues. With 10 bases removed from V and 2 bases from J, the gap between germline ends came to 18 bases. Germline CDR1 and CDR2: SNHLY and FYNNEI. The CDR3 nucleotides are TGTGCCACCCTGGACGGGAGCTTAACCTACAATGAGCAGTTCTTC. This codes for CATLDGSLTYNEQFF. The full variable domain, its missing parts supplied by reference TRBV2 and TRBJ2-1, is EPEVTQTPSHQVTQMGQEVILRCVPISNHLYFYWYRQILGQKVEFLVSFYNNEISEKSEIFDDQFSVERPDGSNFTLKIRSTKLEDSAMYFCATLDGSLTYNEQFFGPGTRLTVL.

The rearrangement uses TRBV5-6 and TRBJ2-3, with a possible D match to TRBD2 (6 bases). Per the germline V gene, CDR1 is SGHDT and CDR2 is YYEEEE. The CDR3 is 16 residues long. Trimming shortened V by 5 bases and J by 2 bases, and 18 bases separated the two germline ends. For the CDR3, the DNA is TGTGCCAGCAGGCTTACTAGCTGGGGGGACACAGATACGCAGTATTTT. It encodes CASRLTSWGDTDTQYF.

This chain connects TRBV4-1 to TRBJ1-2, with 8 nucleotides matching TRBD1. This CDR3 comprises 16 residues. Germline lookup yields CDR1 MGHRA and CDR2 YSYEKL. The V gene end was trimmed by 4 bases and the J gene end by 4 bases; junction bases not matched to a gene: 11. The CDR3: CASSLFTGGNGYGYTF. The CDR3 region has the DNA TGCGCCAGCAGCCTCTTCACAGGGGGGAACGGCTATGGCTACACCTTC.

The chain has TRBV11-2 and TRBJ2-7, with D possibly TRBD1 on 5 matching bases. CDR3 size: 15 residues. Between the trimmed V and J ends, which lost 0 bases and 2 bases, there was a span of 11 bases. Germline CDR1 is SGHAT and CDR2 is FQNNGV. Here the CDR3 DNA reads TGTGCCAGCAGCTTAGATCAGGGCGGTACCTACGAGCAGTACTTC. It is translated as CASSLDQGGTYEQYF.

A single count supports this clone. The genes are TRBV6-5 and TRBJ1-4; 7 bases are a match to TRBD1. Germline CDR1 and CDR2: MNHEY and SVGAGI. V was clipped by 2 bases and J by 8 bases; unmatched bases: 5. The CDR3 covers 14 residues. The CDR3 bases are TGTGCCAGCAGTTACGGGGGGACAGTAGAAAAACTGTTTTTT. This encodes CASSYGGTVEKLFF.

This rearrangement joins TRBV10-3 to TRBJ2-7, with 8 positions matching TRBD1. This CDR3 is 17 amino acids long. V was pared by 0 bases and J by 5 bases, with 12 bases of the junction left unmatched. Germline V lookup: CDR1 ENHRY, CDR2 SYGVKD. DNA for the CDR3: TGTGCCATCAGTGAGTCGATGTGGCGCCCGGGACAGGACGAGCAGTACTTC. Its translation: CAISESMWRPGQDEQYF.

The chain uses TRBV21-1 and TRBJ1-5; TRBD1, the D gene given by the table, was not confirmed from the DNA. TRBV21-1 is annotated as a pseudogene. The CDR3 sequence is 16 residues long. This CDR3 reads CASSKADRDANQPQHF. The CDR3 coding sequence is TGTGCCAGCAGCAAAGCGGACAGGGACGCGAATCAGCCCCAGCATTTT.

The chain links TRBV19 to TRBJ1-6; D possibly corresponds to TRBD1 (6 bases). Germline CDR1 is LNHDA and CDR2 is SQIVND (reference sequence). Between the trimmed V and J ends, which lost 5 bases and 4 bases, there was a span of 12 bases. The CDR3 consists of 15 residues. The chain's CDR3 is CASSLDRTYNSPLHF. CDR3 in DNA: TGTGCCAGTAGTCTCGACAGGACTTATAATTCACCCCTCCACTTT. Full variable domain (remainder filled in from reference TRBV19 and TRBJ1-6): DGGITQSPKYLFRKEGQNVTLSCEQNLNHDAMYWYRQDPGQGLRLIYYSQIVNDFQKGDIAEGYSVSREKKESFPLTVTSAQKNPTAFYLCASSLDRTYNSPLHFGNGTRLTVT.

The rearrangement joins TRBV7-2 to TRBJ2-3; 7 nucleotides match TRBD2. The length of the CDR3 is 13 residues. Germline CDR1 and CDR2: SGHTA and FQGNSA. V lost 3 bases, J lost 4 bases, and 1 base stayed unmatched. Written as DNA, the CDR3 is TGTGCCAGCAGCTTTCGGGGGGCAGATACGCAGTATTTT. Its protein product is CASSFRGADTQYF.

This chain connects TRBV7-8 to TRBJ2-4, with D perhaps matching TRBD2 (5 bases). Germline V gene data show CDR1 as SGHVS and CDR2 as FQNEAQ. Deletions cut 5 bases from V and 5 bases from J, with 19 bases between. The CDR3 contains 16 residues. CDR3 DNA sequence: TGTGCCAGCAGCACACGGGGTTTGAGACCCGAAAACATTCAGTACTTC. This encodes CASSTRGLRPENIQYF. Full variable domain (missing parts from reference TRBV7-8 and TRBJ2-4): GAGVSQSPRYKVAKRGQDVALRCDPISGHVSLFWYQQALGQGPEFLTYFQNEAQLDKSGLPSDRFFAERPEGSVSTLKIQRTQQEDSAVYLCASSTRGLRPENIQYFGAGTRLSVL.

This clone showed up just once. CDR3 protein: CASSRSDREQYF. As DNA, the CDR3 is TGTGCCAGCTCACGTTCAGATCGCGAGCAGTACTTC. V is TRBV18 and J is TRBJ2-7, with D unresolved. The V and J ends lost 4 bases and 6 bases respectively, with 10 bases between them. CDR1 and CDR2 (germline): KGHSH, LQKENI. The CDR3 spans 12 residues.

The chain links TRBV6-4 to TRBJ2-5; TRBD2 agrees at 12 bases. V was clipped by 3 bases and J by 5 bases; unmatched bases: 4. The CDR3 contains 15 residues. Germline V lookup: CDR1 MRHNA, CDR2 SNTAGT. The chain's CDR3 is CASSETSGGIETQYF. The DNA for the CDR3 is TGTGCCAGCAGTGAGACTAGCGGGGGTATCGAGACCCAGTACTTC.

The table lists this clone with a count of one. The rearrangement uses TRBV10-3 and TRBJ2-1, with 7 nucleotides matching TRBD2. The germline CDR1 and CDR2 sequences are ENHRY and SYGVKD. This CDR3 spans 16 amino acids. The V and J ends lost 4 bases and 6 bases, in that order; junction bases with no gene match: 12. The DNA for the CDR3 is TGTGCCATCAGTGTGGGGGACTACCTGGCGCGCAATGAGCAGTTCTTC. As protein: CAISVGDYLARNEQFF.

The genes are TRBV27 and TRBJ2-7; D not resolved. V was pared by 10 bases and J by 3 bases, with 10 bases between. Germline CDR1 reads MNHEY; CDR2 reads SMNVEV (reference sequence). This CDR3 has 11 amino acids. The CDR3 sequence is CATSSFYEQYF. The CDR3 DNA sequence: TGTGCCACCTCCTCTTTCTACGAGCAGTACTTC.

The chain links TRBV4-1 to TRBJ2-7, with a weak D call TRBD1 (6 bases). Trimming cost V 1 base and J 2 bases, with 12 bases left between them. This CDR3 is built from 15 residues. The germline V gene has CDR1 MGHRA and CDR2 YSYEKL. The CDR3 DNA sequence: TGCGCCAGCAGCCAAGCCCTTGGACAGCCCTACGAGCAGTACTTC. This sequence encodes CASSQALGQPYEQYF.

This rearrangement joins TRBV7-4 to TRBJ2-1; 8 bases match TRBD1. CDR1 is SGHVT, CDR2 SQSDAQ, per germline. The V segment lost 5 bases and the J segment 7 bases; nucleotides outside the gene matches: 7. The length of the CDR3 is 14 residues. In DNA form, the CDR3 reads TGTGCCAGCAGCCGACCGGGACAGGCAAATGAGCAGTTCTTC. This translates into CASSRPGQANEQFF. The full variable domain, its missing parts supplied by reference TRBV7-4 and TRBJ2-1, is GAGVSQSPRYKVAKRGRDVALRCDSISGHVTLYWYRQTLGQGSEVLTYSQSDAQRDKSGRPSGRFSAERPERSVSTLKIQRTEQGDSAVYLCASSRPGQANEQFFGPGTRLTVL.

V gene TRBV18 combines with J gene TRBJ2-5, with D perhaps TRBD2 (5 bases). Germline lookup yields CDR1 KGHSH and CDR2 LQKENI. Between the trimmed V and J ends, which lost 1 base and 0 bases, there was a span of 18 bases. The CDR3 is 18 residues long. The CDR3 sequence: CASSPRLPSSFDQETQYF. The CDR3 DNA follows: TGTGCCAGCTCACCACGGCTGCCTAGCTCGTTCGACCAAGAGACCCAGTACTTC. Filled out from reference TRBV18 and TRBJ2-5, the complete variable domain reads NAGVMQNPRHLVRRRGQEARLRCSPMKGHSHVYWYRQLPEEGLKFMVYLQKENIIDESGMPKERFSAEFPKEGPSILRIQQVVRGDSAAYFCASSPRLPSSFDQETQYFGPGTRLLVL.

The chain couples TRBV6-5 to TRBJ2-7; 8 positions agree with TRBD1. Germline values: CDR1 MNHEY, CDR2 SVGAGI. Germline trimming cut 4 bases from V and 2 bases from J; bases unmatched to any gene: 4. The CDR3 totals 14 residues. The CDR3 coding sequence is TGTGCCAGCAGTTCGACAGGGGTAACCTACGAGCAGTACTTC. Translation: CASSSTGVTYEQYF.

The sample holds one count of this clone. This chain links TRBV19 with TRBJ1-3; unclear D gene. This CDR3 region has 13 residues. The germline V gene encodes CDR1 LNHDA and CDR2 SQIVND (reference sequence). With 6 bases removed from V and 4 bases from J, the gap between germline ends came to 10 bases. The CDR3 loop reads CASSPSEGNTIYF. The CDR3 region has the DNA TGTGCCAGTAGCCCATCGGAGGGAAACACCATATATTTT.

Points on this clone: Additional DNA sequences in this sample encode the identical CDR3. The J gene is TRBJ2-7, the V gene TRBV5-6, with a tentative D call TRBD1 (6 bases). Germline values: CDR1 SGHDT, CDR2 YYEEEE. The CDR3 is made up of 14 amino acids. Trimming left V 8 bases short and J 0 bases short, with 15 bases between. The CDR3 is CASSHTDSSYEQYF. The CDR3 region has the DNA TGTGCCAGTAGTCATACGGACAGCTCCTACGAGCAGTACTTC.

This clone was recorded only once. The rearrangement links TRBV30 to TRBJ2-4; D unresolved. Germline values: CDR1 GTSNPN, CDR2 SVGIG (reference sequence). The CDR3 runs to 15 residues. V gave up 0 bases and J gave up 6 bases, with 15 bases separating them. The CDR3: CAWSVHGPWANIQYF. The CDR3 region has the DNA TGTGCCTGGAGTGTACACGGCCCCTGGGCAAACATTCAGTACTTC.

The rearrangement uses TRBV6-5 and TRBJ1-1; D is possibly TRBD1 (6 bases). Germline lookup yields CDR1 MNHEY and CDR2 SVGAGI. V lost 6 bases to trimming and J lost 1 base, with 12 bases between them. This CDR3 is 14 amino acids long. CDR3 sequence (DNA): TGTGCCAGCAGGGTACAGGGTGGGAACACTGAAGCTTTCTTT. This encodes CASRVQGGNTEAFF.

This rearrangement joins TRBV4-3 to TRBJ1-1; tentative D call: TRBD1 (5 bases). V lost 1 base and J lost 4, with 13 bases in between. CDR3 length: 15 residues. Germline loops: CDR1 LGHNA, CDR2 YSLEER. The DNA of the CDR3 is TGCGCCAGCAGCCAAGGGAGGGGTTTGGCCACTGAAGCTTTCTTT. Translated: CASSQGRGLATEAFF.